These 29 T cell receptor beta chains were all obtained from the same sample, sequenced in a study of cytomegalovirus exposure and HLA in healthy donors. TCRdb's table, derived via immunoSEQ multiplex PCR, lists solely in-frame clones and lacks some. The table includes 150,000 to 160,000 clones, approximately 86% detected once. Sequences were obtained from PBMCs. The receptors were sampled from a man between 18 and 35 years old in good health and CMV-seropositive.

The DNA of the CDR3 is TGTGCCAGCAGTCTACCCACAGGGCCCCCAGAGACCCAGTACTTC. As protein: CASSLPTGPPETQYF. The chain combines TRBV25-1 with TRBJ2-5; tentatively, D is TRBD1 (6 bases). The length of the CDR3 is 15 residues. Looked up from germline, CDR1 is MGHDK and CDR2 is SYGVNS. V was clipped by 5 bases and J by 4 bases, with 17 bases between them.

The chain is built from TRBV11-2 and TRBJ2-7, with 8 positions matching TRBD2. Germline CDR1 reads SGHAT; CDR2 reads FQNNGV. CDR3 length equals 16 residues. V was clipped by 2 bases and J by 6 bases; unmatched bases: 12. CDR3 amino acids: CASSLRPGTRESEQYF. The CDR3 DNA reads as TGTGCCAGCAGCTTACGACCCGGGACTAGGGAATCCGAGCAGTACTTC.

This chain uses TRBV30 with TRBJ1-1, with D unclear. Germline V gene data show CDR1 as GTSNPN and CDR2 as SVGIG (reference sequence). The CDR3 has 13 amino acids. Trimming stripped 4 bases from V and 4 bases from J, with 13 bases between. The CDR3 is CAWTSGSGTEAFF. Written as DNA, the CDR3 is TGTGCCTGGACCTCAGGTAGTGGCACTGAAGCTTTCTTT.

There are a few counts of this clone. The chain has TRBV19 and TRBJ1-5; the D gene is possibly TRBD1 (6 bases). CDR1 LNHDA and CDR2 SQIVND come from the germline V gene (reference sequence). Trimming removed 3 bases at V and 3 bases at J, with 21 bases between. The CDR3 is made up of 18 amino acids. CDR3 nucleotides: TGTGCCAGTAGTATGGTCGGGTCGGGACAACCGTACAATCAGCCCCAGCATTTT. Encoded protein: CASSMVGSGQPYNQPQHF.

This clone showed up just once. The V and J genes are TRBV4-3 and TRBJ2-7; tentative D call: TRBD2 (6 bases). In germline, CDR1 is LGHNA, CDR2 YSLEER. The CDR3 has 13 residues. V was cut by 1 base and J by 5 bases, with 9 bases left in between. The CDR3 protein is CASSQGGGDEQYF. As DNA, the CDR3 is TGCGCCAGCAGCCAAGGTGGCGGGGACGAGCAGTACTTC.

The rearrangement joins TRBV30 to TRBJ1-1; D perhaps matches TRBD1 (6 bases). Germline assignment: CDR1 GTSNPN and CDR2 SVGIG (reference sequence). V was shortened by 0 bases and J by 3 bases, with 8 bases between the two germline ends. This CDR3 spans 13 amino acids. The CDR3 loop is CAWSVGGDTEAFF. The CDR3 DNA sequence: TGTGCCTGGAGTGTAGGGGGTGACACTGAAGCTTTCTTT. Based on the CDR3 plus reference TRBV30 and TRBJ1-1, the full variable domain is SQTIHQWPATLVQPVGSPLSLECTVEGTSNPNLYWYRQAAGRGLQLLFYSVGIGQISSEVPQNLSASRPQDRQFILSSKKLLLSDSGFYLCAWSVGGDTEAFFGQGTRLTVV.

CDR3: CASSPGLGNNEQFF. In DNA, the CDR3 is TGTGCCAGCAGCCCTGGACTAGGTAACAATGAGCAGTTCTTC. The J gene is TRBJ2-1, the V gene TRBV9; TRBD2 matches 7 bases. V dropped 4 bases and J dropped 5; count of bases not matched to a gene: 6. From germline, CDR1 is SGDLS and CDR2 YYNGEE. This CDR3 spans 14 amino acids.

The chain carries TRBV7-2 and TRBJ1-1, with TRBD1 matching 7 bases. Germline V CDR1 and CDR2: SGHTA, FQGNSA. The CDR3 spans 13 residues. V gave up 6 bases and J gave up 1 base; unmatched junction bases: 2. CDR3 protein: CASRGQQNTEAFF. The CDR3 bases are TGTGCCAGCAGGGGACAGCAGAACACTGAAGCTTTCTTT. Drawing the rest from reference TRBV7-2 and TRBJ1-1, the complete variable domain is GAGVSQSPSNKVTEKGKDVELRCDPISGHTALYWYRQSLGQGLEFLIYFQGNSAPDKSGLPSDRFSAERTGGSVSTLTIQRTQQEDSAVYLCASRGQQNTEAFFGQGTRLTVV.

The V call is TRBV2, the J call TRBJ1-1, with 7 bases that match TRBD1. Germline CDR1 SNHLY, CDR2 FYNNEI. V dropped 6 bases and J dropped 4; count of bases not matched to a gene: 5. The CDR3 sequence is 13 residues long. The CDR3 region has the DNA TGTGCCAGCAGCCAAAGACAGGGCACTGAAGCTTTCTTT. The encoded protein is CASSQRQGTEAFF. Filled out from reference TRBV2 and TRBJ1-1, the complete variable domain reads EPEVTQTPSHQVTQMGQEVILRCVPISNHLYFYWYRQILGQKVEFLVSFYNNEISEKSEIFDDQFSVERPDGSNFTLKIRSTKLEDSAMYFCASSQRQGTEAFFGQGTRLTVV.

CDR3 region: CASSEYSGATSGNTIYF. The CDR3 region has the DNA TGTGCCAGCAGTGAATATTCAGGGGCTACCTCTGGAAACACCATATATTTT. The rearrangement uses TRBV2 and TRBJ1-3, with D perhaps TRBD1 (6 bases). Germline assignment: CDR1 SNHLY and CDR2 FYNNEI. There are 17 residues in the CDR3. With 2 bases removed from V and 0 bases from J, the gap between germline ends came to 14 bases.

A few counts support this clone. This chain uses TRBV5-1 with TRBJ1-2, with 9 bases aligning to TRBD1. V lost 0 bases to trimming and J lost 8 bases; unmatched junction nucleotides: 5. The CDR3 totals 14 residues. Looked up from germline, CDR1 is SGHRS and CDR2 is YFSETQ. The CDR3 bases are TGCGCCAGCAGCTTGGACAGGGGGCTGGGCGGCTACACCTTC. Its protein is CASSLDRGLGGYTF.

The gene calls are TRBV7-2 and TRBJ1-2; tentatively, D is TRBD1 (6 bases). The germline V gene encodes CDR1 SGHTA and CDR2 FQGNSA. This CDR3 is built from 15 residues. The V end was cut by 5 bases, the J end by 2 bases, with 15 bases between. Here the CDR3 reads CASSPPTGINYGYTF. The CDR3 DNA reads as TGTGCCAGCAGCCCACCTACAGGGATAAACTATGGCTACACCTTC.

This sequence joins TRBV9 and TRBJ2-5; 7 positions match TRBD1. CDR1 and CDR2 (germline): SGDLS, YYNGEE. The CDR3 contains 15 residues. Trimming removed 0 bases from V and 5 bases from J; junction bases left unmatched: 7. The CDR3 is CASSVGQGVGETQYF. CDR3 sequence (DNA): TGTGCCAGCAGCGTAGGCCAGGGGGTTGGGGAGACCCAGTACTTC.

The rearrangement joins TRBV10-3 to TRBJ2-7; TRBD1 aligns across 10 bases. J lost 5 bases, V lost 6 bases, and 7 bases had no gene match. From germline, CDR1 is ENHRY and CDR2 SYGVKD. The CDR3 length is 14 residues. CDR3 loop: CAIRLQGTGDEQYF. In nucleotides, the CDR3 is TGTGCCATCAGATTACAGGGGACAGGGGACGAGCAGTACTTC.

The chain employs TRBV9 and TRBJ1-3; D is possibly TRBD1 (5 bases). The germline V gene has CDR1 SGDLS and CDR2 YYNGEE. The CDR3 totals 13 residues. Trimming pared 4 bases from V and 4 bases from J, leaving 9 bases between. This chain's CDR3 is CASSPGHGNTIYF. As DNA, the CDR3 is TGTGCCAGCAGCCCAGGGCACGGAAACACCATATATTTT. Combining the CDR3 with reference TRBV9 and TRBJ1-3 gives the whole variable domain DSGVTQTPKHLITATGQRVTLRCSPRSGDLSVYWYQQSLDQGLQFLIQYYNGEERAKGNILERFSAQQFPDLHSELNLSSLELGDSALYFCASSPGHGNTIYFGEGSWLTVV.

CDR3 protein: CASTEAAHTDTQYF. The CDR3, as DNA: TGTGCCAGTACGGAGGCAGCCCACACAGATACGCAGTATTTT. The chain couples TRBV19 to TRBJ2-3; D might be TRBD2 (5 bases). V dropped 7 bases and J dropped 2 bases, with 13 bases sitting between them. The CDR3 is made up of 14 amino acids. CDR1 is LNHDA and CDR2 is SQIVND in the germline V gene (reference sequence). Together with reference TRBV19 and TRBJ2-3, the CDR3 gives the full variable domain: DGGITQSPKYLFRKEGQNVTLSCEQNLNHDAMYWYRQDPGQGLRLIYYSQIVNDFQKGDIAEGYSVSREKKESFPLTVTSAQKNPTAFYLCASTEAAHTDTQYFGPGTRLTVL.

The rearrangement links TRBV9 to TRBJ2-7; D might be TRBD1 (5 bases). Per germline, CDR1 SGDLS and CDR2 YYNGEE. V was clipped by 7 bases and J by 2 bases, with 13 bases between them. The CDR3 length is 13 residues. CDR3 in amino acids: CASGKDRPYEQYF. In DNA form, the CDR3 reads TGTGCCAGCGGGAAAGACAGACCCTACGAGCAGTACTTC. The full variable domain, completed using reference TRBV9 and TRBJ2-7, is DSGVTQTPKHLITATGQRVTLRCSPRSGDLSVYWYQQSLDQGLQFLIQYYNGEERAKGNILERFSAQQFPDLHSELNLSSLELGDSALYFCASGKDRPYEQYFGPGTRLTVT.

The V and J genes are TRBV6-6 and TRBJ2-7, with 8 positions matching TRBD1. The CDR3 spans 16 residues. After removal of 7 bases from V and 5 bases from J, the junction contained 16 bases not matched to a gene. Germline V gene data show CDR1 as MNHNY and CDR2 as SVGAGI (reference sequence). The CDR3 protein is CASTKGSGGWRDEQYF. The CDR3 DNA sequence: TGTGCCAGCACTAAAGGTTCAGGGGGCTGGAGAGACGAGCAGTACTTC.

The chain couples TRBV7-8 to TRBJ2-7; weak D call: TRBD1 (5 bases). V was shortened by 5 bases and J by 11 bases, with 16 bases between the two germline ends. The CDR3 covers 12 residues. CDR1 is SGHVS and CDR2 is FQNEAQ in the germline V gene. CDR3 sequence (DNA): TGTGCCAGCAGCGTAACAGCAGGGTTGAAGTACTTC. This codes for CASSVTAGLKYF.

This chain joins TRBV30 and TRBJ1-1; maybe TRBD1 (6 bases). Germline V gives CDR1 GTSNPN, CDR2 SVGIG (reference sequence). This CDR3 spans 13 amino acids. Trimming took 4 bases from V and 6 from J, leaving 15 bases between them. The CDR3 loop reads CAWTLGGAPEAFF. The CDR3 bases are TGTGCCTGGACTTTGGGGGGGGCCCCTGAAGCTTTCTTT. The whole variable domain, remainder taken from reference TRBV30 and TRBJ1-1, is SQTIHQWPATLVQPVGSPLSLECTVEGTSNPNLYWYRQAAGRGLQLLFYSVGIGQISSEVPQNLSASRPQDRQFILSSKKLLLSDSGFYLCAWTLGGAPEAFFGQGTRLTVV.

The chain couples TRBV9 to TRBJ1-1; D might be TRBD1 (6 bases). This CDR3 contains 16 residues. V lost 4 bases and J 3 bases, leaving 19 bases between the germline ends. Germline V CDR1 and CDR2: SGDLS, YYNGEE. The CDR3 region has the DNA TGTGCCAGCAGCCCGACAGGTGGGGCCTCGGACACTGAAGCTTTCTTT. It translates to CASSPTGGASDTEAFF. Based on the CDR3 plus reference TRBV9 and TRBJ1-1, the full variable domain is DSGVTQTPKHLITATGQRVTLRCSPRSGDLSVYWYQQSLDQGLQFLIQYYNGEERAKGNILERFSAQQFPDLHSELNLSSLELGDSALYFCASSPTGGASDTEAFFGQGTRLTVV.

This clone has just a few counts. V is TRBV2 and J is TRBJ1-5; 8 bases are shared with TRBD1. Germline CDR1 is SNHLY and CDR2 is FYNNEI. The CDR3 sequence is 15 residues long. V lost 6 bases and J lost 2; bases outside the gene matches: 6. As DNA, the CDR3 is TGTGCCAGCAGGAGGACAGGGAATGGCAATCAGCCCCAGCATTTT. As protein: CASRRTGNGNQPQHF. Combining the CDR3 with reference TRBV2 and TRBJ1-5 gives the whole variable domain EPEVTQTPSHQVTQMGQEVILRCVPISNHLYFYWYRQILGQKVEFLVSFYNNEISEKSEIFDDQFSVERPDGSNFTLKIRSTKLEDSAMYFCASRRTGNGNQPQHFGDGTRLSIL.

The rearrangement joins TRBV6-6 to TRBJ1-2; a possible D gene is TRBD1 (5 bases). This CDR3 has 14 residues. V lost 6 bases and J lost 6, with 17 bases in between. The V gene's germline CDR1 is MNHNY and CDR2 SVGAGI (reference sequence). The CDR3 DNA follows: TGTGCCAGCAGGAACCTGACAGTGCTAGATGGCTACACCTTC. Translated, it gives CASRNLTVLDGYTF.

This sequence joins TRBV29-1 and TRBJ2-3; D remains ambiguous. Trimming removed 5 bases from V and 8 bases from J, with 8 bases in between. CDR3 length: 10 amino acids. Germline loops: CDR1 SQVTM, CDR2 ANQGSEA. In DNA, the CDR3 is TGCAGCGTTCTAGATCCTACGCAGTATTTT. Encoded protein: CSVLDPTQYF.

The chain links TRBV6-1 to TRBJ2-3, with 9 bases aligning to TRBD1. V shed 6 bases, J shed 4 bases, and the junction held 5 bases outside the gene matches. The CDR3 consists of 14 residues. Germline CDR1 and CDR2: MNHNS and SASEGT. The CDR3: CASSTGQGPDTQYF. CDR3 in DNA: TGTGCCAGCAGCACGGGACAGGGACCAGATACGCAGTATTTT.

This chain joins TRBV6-5 and TRBJ1-4; maybe TRBD1 (6 bases). V was shortened by 2 bases and J by 8 bases, with 12 bases between the two germline ends. CDR1 is MNHEY and CDR2 is SVGAGI in the germline V gene. The CDR3 sequence is 14 residues long. Written as DNA, the CDR3 is TGTGCCAGCAGTTACGAGGGTGGGGGCGAAAAACTGTTTTTT. It specifies CASSYEGGGEKLFF.

The gene calls are TRBV4-2 and TRBJ1-3, with D possibly being TRBD1 (6 bases). V lost 0 bases and J lost 0, with 12 bases in between. The CDR3 covers 17 residues. Germline V gene sequence: CDR1 LGHNA, CDR2 YNFKEQ. Here the CDR3 DNA reads TGTGCCAGCAGCCAAGAATGGGGGCTCAGCTCTGGAAACACCATATATTTT. This codes for CASSQEWGLSSGNTIYF.

The genes are TRBV9 and TRBJ2-7, with TRBD1 as a possible D gene (6 bases). The CDR3 totals 16 residues. The V and J ends lost 4 bases and 2 bases respectively, with 19 bases between them. Germline lookup yields CDR1 SGDLS and CDR2 YYNGEE. The CDR3 protein is CASSPTGTITTYEQYF. The DNA of the CDR3 is TGTGCCAGCAGCCCAACAGGGACCATAACTACCTACGAGCAGTACTTC.

The chain combines TRBV7-9 with TRBJ2-7, with 11 bases that match TRBD1. Germline-derived CDR1 and CDR2 are SEHNR and FQNEAQ (reference sequence). The CDR3 totals 15 residues. Unmatched junction bases numbered 8, after V lost 5 bases and J lost 5 bases. The CDR3 DNA reads TGTGCCAGCAGCGTCGGACAGGGGGCGATCCACGAGCAGTACTTC. As protein: CASSVGQGAIHEQYF. Full variable domain (remainder filled in from reference TRBV7-9 and TRBJ2-7): DTGVSQNPRHKITKRGQNVTFRCDPISEHNRLYWYRQTLGQGPEFLTYFQNEAQLEKSRLLSDRFSAERPKGSFSTLEIQRTEQGDSAMYLCASSVGQGAIHEQYFGPGTRLTVT.